This T cell receptor beta chain was identified in a study of T-cell reconstitution after alpha-beta-depleted transplantation in children. CDR1 SGHKS and CDR2 YYEKEE come from the germline V gene (reference sequence). This CDR3 comprises 14 residues. Trimming took 3 bases from V and 2 from J; bases not matched to a gene: 5. TCRbeta library construction was performed incorporating unique molecular identifiers. TCRdb itself ran the PCR reads through MiXCR, one entry per CDR3 protein. Among a few hundred thousand distinct CDR3 sequences listed, about 9.2% were seen once. This chain connects TRBV5-5 to TRBJ2-7; TRBD1 matches at 7 bases. This receptor was obtained from a human donor who donated a stem cell graft to a child with acute lymphoblastic leukemia. This material consisted of PBMCs from the stem cell graft donor, taken from the stem cell graft. This chain's CDR3 is CASSSGQKTYEQYF. The CDR3 nucleotides read TGTGCCAGCAGCTCGGGACAGAAAACCTACGAGCAGTACTTC.